The clone carrying this TCR beta chain was picked up one time. Its cognate antigen is unknown. For TCR beta, libraries came from quantitative 5'-RACE with molecular barcodes. TCRdb reprocessed the 5' RACE reads with MiXCR, giving one entry per CDR3 protein. Of some 700,000 distinct CDR3 sequences in the sample, 15% to 20% were seen once. The sample belongs to a study of CD8 T cells in ankylosing spondylitis. Study outcomes and limitations: What appeared characteristic of ankylosing spondylitis blood was a TCR beta motif of fewer than ten highly homologous variants.

Germline trimming cut 0 bases from V and 3 bases from J; bases unmatched to any gene: 5. Germline V lookup: CDR1 DFQATT, CDR2 SNEGSKA (reference sequence). This CDR3 region has 14 residues. The specimen sequenced was blood, either unsorted or a sorted T cell fraction (not recorded which). The J gene is TRBJ2-7, the V gene TRBV20-1; 7 bases are a match to TRBD2. The clonotype originates from a male donor with ankylosing spondylitis. In DNA form, the CDR3 reads TGCAGTGCTAGAGATGGGGAGCGGGGCTACGAGCAGTACTTC. It is translated as CSARDGERGYEQYF.